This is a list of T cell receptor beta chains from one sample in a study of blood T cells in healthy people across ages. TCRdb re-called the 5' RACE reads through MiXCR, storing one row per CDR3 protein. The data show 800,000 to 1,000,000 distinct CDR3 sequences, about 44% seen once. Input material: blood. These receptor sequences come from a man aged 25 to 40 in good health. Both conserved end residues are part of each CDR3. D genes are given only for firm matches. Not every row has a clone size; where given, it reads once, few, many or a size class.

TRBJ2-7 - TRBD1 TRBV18 CASSPGQGLTYEQYF TGTGCCAGCTCACCAGGACAGGGATTAACCTACGAGCAGTACTTC
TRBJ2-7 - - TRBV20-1 CSAREGGTLGQYF TGCAGTGCTAGAGAAGGGGGGACTCTCGGGCAGTACTTC
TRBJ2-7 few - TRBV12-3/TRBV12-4 CASSLVAGDNEQYF TGTGCCAGCAGTTTAGTGGCAGGGGACAACGAGCAGTACTTC
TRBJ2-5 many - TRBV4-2 CASSQGVLQETQYF TGTGCCAGCAGCCAAGGGGTCCTCCAAGAGACCCAGTACTTC
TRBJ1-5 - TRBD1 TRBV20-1 CSAPSGQYNQPQHF TGCAGTGCGCCGTCGGGACAGTACAATCAGCCCCAGCATTTT
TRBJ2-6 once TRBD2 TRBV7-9 CASSLYGGSGANVLTF TGTGCCAGCAGCTTATACGGGGGGTCTGGGGCCAACGTCCTGACTTTC
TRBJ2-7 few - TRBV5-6 CASSLTGQYEQYF TGTGCCAGCAGCTTGACGGGCCAATACGAGCAGTACTTC
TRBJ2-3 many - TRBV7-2 CASSSRGQQTQYF TGTGCCAGCAGCTCCCGGGGGCAACAAACGCAGTATTTT
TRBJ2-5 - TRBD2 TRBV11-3 CASSLVLANDEQYF TGTGCCAGCAGCTTAGTACTAGCGAACGATGAGCAGTACTTC
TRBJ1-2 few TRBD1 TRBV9 CASSAPGQIYGYTF TGTGCCAGCAGCGCCCCGGGACAGATATATGGCTACACCTTC
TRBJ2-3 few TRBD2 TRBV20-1 CSASGIAGGPADTQYF TGCAGTGCTAGCGGAATTGCGGGGGGGCCAGCAGATACGCAGTATTTT
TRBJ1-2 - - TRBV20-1 CSARDRAVYGYTF TGCAGTGCTAGAGATAGGGCGGTATATGGCTACACCTTC
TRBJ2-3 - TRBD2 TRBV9 CASSVEAGGPGTDTQYF TGTGCCAGCAGCGTAGAAGCGGGGGGGCCCGGCACAGATACGCAGTATTTT
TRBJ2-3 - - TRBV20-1 CSARDSADFTDTQYF TGCAGTGCTAGAGATTCGGCAGACTTCACAGATACGCAGTATTTT
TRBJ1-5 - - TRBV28 CASSLQVQPQHF TGTGCCAGCAGTTTACAGGTTCAGCCCCAGCATTTT
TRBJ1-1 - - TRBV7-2 CASSLASWGTEAFF TGTGCCAGCAGCTTAGCTAGCTGGGGCACTGAAGCTTTCTTT
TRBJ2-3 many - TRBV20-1 CSAREGEGFSTDTQYF TGCAGTGCTAGAGAAGGAGAGGGGTTTAGCACAGATACGCAGTATTTT
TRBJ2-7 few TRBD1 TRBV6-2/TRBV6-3 CASSGTANYEQYF TGTGCCAGCAGTGGGACAGCAAACTACGAGCAGTACTTC
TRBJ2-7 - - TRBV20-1 CSAREEGRRYEQYF TGCAGTGCTAGAGAGGAGGGACGACGGTACGAGCAGTACTTC
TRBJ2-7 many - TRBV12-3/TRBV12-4 CASSIYSSGNEQYF TGTGCCAGCAGCATTTACAGCTCAGGAAACGAGCAGTACTTC
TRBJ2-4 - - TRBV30 CAWRSRVLAKNIQYF TGTGCCTGGAGGAGTAGGGTACTAGCCAAAAACATTCAGTACTTC
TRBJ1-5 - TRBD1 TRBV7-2 CASGTGGQPQHF TGTGCCAGCGGGACAGGGGGTCAGCCCCAGCATTTT
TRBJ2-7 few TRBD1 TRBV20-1 CSAPRTGTFYEQYF TGCAGTGCTCCCAGGACAGGGACCTTCTACGAGCAGTACTTC
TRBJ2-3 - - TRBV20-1 CSARDLPDTQYF TGCAGTGCTAGAGATCTCCCAGATACGCAGTATTTT
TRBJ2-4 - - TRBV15 CATSRDTGGAKNIQYF TGTGCCACCAGCAGAGATACAGGTGGAGCCAAAAACATTCAGTACTTC
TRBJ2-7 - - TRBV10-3 CAISVASTSHEQYF TGTGCCATCAGTGTCGCCTCGACTAGTCACGAGCAGTACTTC
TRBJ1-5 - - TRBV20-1 CSASSGSRGQPQHF TGCAGTGCTAGTAGCGGAAGCAGGGGTCAGCCCCAGCATTTT
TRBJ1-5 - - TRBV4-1 CASSQGSAFYNQPQHF TGCGCCAGCAGCCAGGGGTCAGCGTTTTACAATCAGCCCCAGCATTTT
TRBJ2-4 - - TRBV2 CASSDVGLAKNIQYF TGTGCCAGCAGTGATGTCGGTCTTGCCAAAAACATTCAGTACTTC
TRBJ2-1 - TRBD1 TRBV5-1 CASSPARGQGRGEQFF TGCGCCAGCAGCCCCGCCAGGGGACAGGGACGAGGTGAGCAGTTCTTC
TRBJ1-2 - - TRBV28 CASSLTEGRYTF TGTGCCAGCAGTTTAACAGAAGGGAGGTACACCTTC
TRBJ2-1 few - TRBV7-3 CASSQRGNEQFF TGTGCCAGCAGCCAACGCGGAAATGAGCAGTTCTTC
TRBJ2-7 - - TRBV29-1 CSVAGSSSYEQYF TGCAGCGTTGCAGGGTCAAGCTCCTACGAGCAGTACTTC
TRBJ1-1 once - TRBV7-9 CASVANTEAFF TGTGCCAGCGTAGCTAACACTGAAGCTTTCTTT
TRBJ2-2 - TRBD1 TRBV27 CASSRGGTGVGELFF TGTGCCAGCAGCCGAGGGGGGACAGGGGTCGGGGAGCTGTTTTTT
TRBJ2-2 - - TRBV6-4 CASSDSGENTGELFF TGTGCCAGCAGTGACTCGGGGGAAAACACCGGGGAGCTGTTTTTT
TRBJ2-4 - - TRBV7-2 CASSSQSVETLYF TGTGCCAGCAGTTCCCAATCAGTAGAGACCCTGTACTTC
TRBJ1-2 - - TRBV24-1 CATSSFSGYTF TGTGCCACCAGTTCCTTCAGCGGCTACACCTTC
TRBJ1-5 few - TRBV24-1 CATSESRGLSQPQHF TGTGCCACCAGTGAATCCCGGGGGCTTTCTCAGCCCCAGCATTTT